Listed here are 14 T cell receptor beta chains from one sample, sequenced in a study of immunodeficiency. Some clones are missing from TCRdb's copy, which holds only in-frame ones; the method was immunoSEQ multiplex PCR. The table lists 3,000 to 4,000 clones, approximately 90% of them singletons. Sequences were obtained from CD4+ T cells from blood. All receptors derive from a human donor in good health.

This chain connects TRBV18 to TRBJ2-3; D not certain. The V gene's germline CDR1 is KGHSH and CDR2 LQKENI. Trimming pared 2 bases from V and 3 bases from J, leaving 12 bases between. The CDR3 runs to 15 residues. CDR3 coding DNA: TGTGCCAGCTCACCAATCACCGTCCCAACAGATACGCAGTATTTT. Translated, it gives CASSPITVPTDTQYF.

The CDR3 DNA sequence: TGTGCCAGCAGTGAAGCGCCCGCGGGACAGCCCCAGCATTTT. It is translated as CASSEAPAGQPQHF. The genes are TRBV6-1 and TRBJ1-5, with D hard to call. Trimming removed 0 bases at V and 7 bases at J, with 10 bases between. The V gene's germline CDR1 is MNHNS and CDR2 SASEGT. The CDR3 covers 14 residues.

The rearrangement uses TRBV12-3 or TRBV12-4 and TRBJ2-7, with D unclear. Trimming removed 6 bases from V and 3 bases from J, with 6 bases in between. The CDR3 is 11 amino acids. The CDR3 sequence is CASSHGYEQYF. CDR3 bases: TGTGCCAGCAGCCATGGCTACGAGCAGTACTTC.

This chain connects TRBV19 to TRBJ1-4; 8 positions match TRBD1. Unmatched junction bases numbered 9, after V lost 7 bases and J lost 8 bases. CDR1 and CDR2 from the germline V gene are LNHDA and SQIVND (reference sequence). This CDR3 is built from 14 residues. The CDR3 DNA follows: TGTGCCAGTACCCAGGGGGCAAGAAGAGAAAAACTGTTTTTT. Protein: CASTQGARREKLFF.

The chain couples TRBV5-6 to TRBJ2-6, with D perhaps TRBD1 or TRBD2 (7 bases each). The germline V gene has CDR1 SGHDT and CDR2 YYEEEE. The CDR3 extends over 18 amino acids. V shed 3 bases and J shed 4 bases, with 20 bases lying between them. The CDR3 DNA follows: TGTGCCAGCAGCTCCTGGATCAGGGGGGGCTCCGGGGCCAACGTCCTGACTTTC. Its protein product is CASSSWIRGGSGANVLTF.

The CDR3, as DNA: TGTGCCAGCTCGTCCGGGACTGTGGGGAATACGCAGTATTTT. Residues: CASSSGTVGNTQYF. The J gene is TRBJ2-3, the V gene TRBV18; D perhaps matches TRBD2 (6 bases). This CDR3 spans 14 amino acids. The germline V gene has CDR1 KGHSH and CDR2 LQKENI. V shed 6 bases and J shed 7 bases, with 17 bases lying between them.

In this sample, this clone turned up a few times. The chain carries TRBV6-2 or TRBV6-3 and TRBJ1-2; D remains unclear. The CDR3 totals 15 residues. Trimming stripped 2 bases from V and 4 bases from J, with 14 bases between. The germline V gene encodes CDR1 MNHEY and CDR2 SVGEGT. This CDR3 reads CASSYGNAGIYGYTF. CDR3 DNA: TGTGCCAGCAGTTACGGGAATGCGGGGATCTATGGCTACACCTTC.

V gene TRBV27 combines with J gene TRBJ1-1, with 7 bases that match TRBD1. This CDR3 comprises 15 residues. The V segment lost 5 bases and the J segment 0 bases; nucleotides outside the gene matches: 6. CDR1 is MNHEY, CDR2 SMNVEV, per germline (reference sequence). CDR3 nucleotide sequence: TGTGCCAGCAGTCGGGGACAGATAATGAACACTGAAGCTTTCTTT. This gives the protein CASSRGQIMNTEAFF.

This clone was seen a single time. The chain employs TRBV6-5 and TRBJ2-7; the D gene is possibly TRBD2 (6 bases). The CDR3 spans 14 residues. The germline V gene encodes CDR1 MNHEY and CDR2 SVGAGI. The V gene lost 2 bases and the J gene lost 4 bases, with 12 bases spanning the gap. The CDR3: CASSYGRGGYEQYF. The DNA of the CDR3 is TGTGCCAGCAGTTACGGGCGGGGCGGTTACGAGCAGTACTTC.

This chain uses TRBV2 with TRBJ1-5; TRBD1 might be the D (6 bases). Trimming removed 6 bases from V and 6 bases from J, with 15 bases in between. The germline gives CDR1 SNHLY, CDR2 FYNNEI. There are 14 residues in the CDR3. The DNA of the CDR3 is TGTGCCAGCAGCCCTGGACAGTCGTCTCAGCCCCAGCATTTT. Translated, it gives CASSPGQSSQPQHF.

The rearrangement uses TRBV25-1 and TRBJ2-5, with 9 bases lining up with TRBD1. Germline V gene lookup returns CDR1 MGHDK and CDR2 SYGVNS. Trimming took 2 bases from V and 4 from J; bases not matched to a gene: 8. The CDR3 sequence is 16 residues long. CDR3 region: CASSEAGQGRGETQYF. In nucleotides, the CDR3 is TGTGCCAGCAGTGAAGCGGGACAGGGTCGGGGAGAGACCCAGTACTTC.

Written as DNA, the CDR3 is TGTGCCAGCAGTTTTCGGTTGTATGAGCAGTTCTTC. Its protein product is CASSFRLYEQFF. The chain has TRBV28 and TRBJ2-1; D unresolved. V lost 3 bases to trimming and J lost 8 bases, with 8 bases between them. This CDR3 region has 12 residues. Germline lookup yields CDR1 MDHEN and CDR2 SYDVKM.

The genes are TRBV5-6 and TRBJ1-2; D gene uncertain. The CDR3 is 15 amino acids. V lost 0 bases and J 4 bases, leaving 13 bases between the germline ends. From germline, CDR1 is SGHDT and CDR2 YYEEEE. CDR3 DNA: TGTGCCAGCAGCTTGGCACCTCAGGAGACCTATGGCTACACCTTC. Its protein is CASSLAPQETYGYTF.

A single count supports this clone. V is TRBV27 and J is TRBJ1-4; tentative D call: TRBD1 (5 bases). The germline V gene encodes CDR1 MNHEY and CDR2 SMNVEV (reference sequence). Trimming removed 6 bases from V and 8 bases from J, with 19 bases in between. CDR3 size: 15 residues. The CDR3 region is CASSSFGAATEKLFF. CDR3 DNA: TGTGCCAGCAGCTCATTCGGGGCGGCCACAGAAAAACTGTTTTTT. The whole variable domain, remainder taken from reference TRBV27 and TRBJ1-4, is EAQVTQNPRYLITVTGKKLTVTCSQNMNHEYMSWYRQDPGLGLRQIYYSMNVEVTDKGDVPEGYKVSRKEKRNFPLILESPSPNQTSLYFCASSSFGAATEKLFFGSGTQLSVL.